This TCR beta chain stems from a study of CD8+ T cells in alopecia areata (dated by TCRdb to 2016 to 2018). With respect to the entire study: Treated patients were enrolled in an open-label pilot trial of oral tofacitinib, 5 to 10 mg twice daily, for moderate-to-severe alopecia areata. High-throughput TCRbeta sequencing was used to examine T cell clonal expansion in alopecia areata in both the C3H/HeJ mouse model and human patients. Biopsies were taken from tofacitinib-treated patients at baseline and again at 4 and 24 weeks into treatment, and several of those patients also had a later scalp biopsy. Scalp tissue and sorted CD4+ and CD8+ peripheral blood T cells from patchy and totalis/universalis alopecia areata patients and from healthy controls were covered by human TCRbeta sequencing. Tofacitinib was given for 6 to 18 months, followed by 6 months of follow-up off drug to assess delayed response and recurrence. Disease severity in treated patients was measured with the SALT score, which quantifies the percentage of affected scalp surface area. RNA was obtained with the PAXgene miRNA kit for fixed scalp, the miRNeasy kit for PBMCs, and the RNeasy kit for mouse skin. Scalp clonality was compared across normal scalp (n=4), patchy alopecia areata scalp (n=8), and alopecia totalis/universalis scalp (n=8). TCRbeta CDR3 regions were amplified by immunoSEQ multiplex PCR with 35 Vbeta forward and 13 Jbeta reverse primers.

The time point label for this specimen denotes: around 29 days on oral tofacitinib. The treatment or condition label corresponds to: oral pan-JAK inhibitor, 5-10 mg twice daily. Lesional scalp punch biopsies and peripheral blood were collected from alopecia areata patients. PBMCs were separated by density centrifugation and stained for CD3, CD4 and CD8, after which CD4+ and CD8+ T cells were sorted on a FACSAria. As regards this clone: The clone's antigen remains unknown. Nothing much larger sits one base from this clone, and base qualities are not available.

Receptor libraries were prepared by the immunoSEQ multiplex PCR assay. RNA was extracted from all samples and reverse transcribed into cDNA as template for TCR sequencing. First-strand cDNA was synthesized using SuperScript III with a 2:1 mix of oligo-dT and random hexamers. A synthetic immune receptor repertoire was used to gauge amplification bias, and whatever bias remained was removed computationally. Per the original workflow: Raw reads were preprocessed for error removal, and CDR3 was defined according to IMGT conventions as running from the conserved cysteine to phenylalanine. Clonality was computed by normalizing Shannon entropy by log2 of the number of productive unique TCRs and subtracting the result from 1. Whether scalp clones were CD4 or CD8 was inferred by matching scalp TCRbeta sequences against CD4 and CD8 repertoires sorted from blood. Here the immuneACCESS table is served through TCRdb, limited to in-frame sequences with V and J called. Missing clones are a known gap in these copies; in checked studies unresolved V genes cover under half, and the rest lacks a known reason. The DNA gave D and trimming, while V, J and clone size come from that table. Counted in this sample were around 150,000 clones; roughly 65% of them appeared once. Together, the top ten hold 0.91% of the sample.

Here is what the overall study found, with its caveats: Compared with normal scalp, lesional scalp, particularly in alopecia totalis/universalis, had higher clonality and more expanded CD8+ clones, which suggests antigenic drive. Tofacitinib significantly decreased scalp clonality and the number of expanded CD8+ clones among the top 100 scalp clones. Shared TCR sequences between patients were less evident than in mice, which may be partly attributable to HLA diversity in the patient population. Many expanded lesional clones persisted in scalp and blood during tofacitinib treatment, which may partly explain relapse after stopping treatment. Resident alphabeta T cells in normal human skin are also sequenced, complicating scalp TCR repertoire analysis, unlike mouse skin dominated by gammadelta T cells. Because the treated cohort was small and included a single nonresponder, larger studies are needed to assess links between baseline CD8+ expansion and response.

Sample: CD4+ T cells sorted from blood, taken at week 4, from a patient treated with tofacitinib. This sequence was found in a human donor with alopecia areata.

The CDR3 is CASSFDRVHYNEQFF. The nucleotide sequence reads TGTGCCAGCAGTTTCGACAGGGTCCACTACAATGAGCAGTTCTTC. The V gene is TRBV5-6 and the J gene is TRBJ2-1; 7 junctional bases match TRBD1. Germline trimming: 5 bases from V, 3 bases from J; junction bases outside gene matches: 8. The CDR3 spans 15 residues, from the cysteine through the phenylalanine. This entry keeps only the CDR3 DNA: 45 bases, framed from base 1. The germline V gene specifies SGHDT as CDR1 and YYEEEE as CDR2.